These 31 T cell receptor beta chains share one sample of origin, sequenced in a study of naive and memory T cell subsets. The beta constant-region primer was an equimolar mix of two oligonucleotides covering TRBC1 and TRBC2. The ligated cDNA underwent four PCR rounds using SP2 and nested alpha and beta constant-region primers. TCRdb reanalysed the UMI-ligation and nested PCR reads using MiXCR and keeps one entry per CDR3 protein. The profile shows 95,000 to 150,000 distinct CDR3 sequences, roughly 32% of them singletons. The sample was central memory CD4+ T cells from blood. These receptors came from a human donor in good health.

The CDR3 DNA reads TGTGCCAGCAGCCTAACTAGCGCGAGCTCCTACGAGCAGTACTTC. Its protein is CASSLTSASSYEQYF. The rearrangement joins TRBV7-2 to TRBJ2-7, with 7 bases lining up with TRBD2. CDR1 SGHTA and CDR2 FQGNSA come from the germline V gene. The CDR3 is made up of 15 amino acids. With 5 bases clipped from V and 0 bases from J, the junction kept 7 bases outside the gene matches.

The chain couples TRBV5-1 to TRBJ2-7; 10 bases match TRBD2. CDR1 SGHRS and CDR2 YFSETQ come from the germline V gene. The CDR3 has 15 amino acids. J gave up 4 bases and V 1 base, and 5 bases lay outside the gene matches. CDR3 loop: CASSLRSSGSYEQYF. Written as DNA, the CDR3 is TGCGCCAGCAGCTTGAGGTCTAGCGGGAGTTACGAGCAGTACTTC.

The genes are TRBV6-6 and TRBJ2-2; the match to TRBD2 covers 11 bases. V was pared by 7 bases and J by 4 bases, with 8 bases of the junction left unmatched. The CDR3 sequence is 16 residues long. CDR1 and CDR2 (germline): MNHNY, SVGAGI (reference sequence). CDR3 in DNA: TGTGCCAGCACCAAACTAGCGGGAGCCGGCACCGGGGAGCTGTTTTTT. Translating it yields CASTKLAGAGTGELFF.

This clonotype was seen just once. The rearrangement uses TRBV18 and TRBJ2-1, with TRBD1 matching over 7 bases. Germline values: CDR1 KGHSH, CDR2 LQKENI. The CDR3 runs 16 residues. With 4 bases clipped from V and 0 bases from J, the junction kept 6 bases outside the gene matches. CDR3 region: CASSRLGQSSYNEQFF. The CDR3 DNA reads TGTGCCAGCTCACGACTGGGACAGAGCTCCTACAATGAGCAGTTCTTC.

This clonotype has just one count. The junction shows a germline mismatch at one end, possibly a read error. The genes are TRBV20-1 and TRBJ2-1, with a tentative D call TRBD2 (6 bases). Germline V CDR1 and CDR2: DFQATT, SNEGSKA (reference sequence). CDR3 length: 15 residues. The CDR3 DNA sequence: TGCATTGCTAGCGATGAGAAAAACTCCTACAATGAGCAGTTCTTC. Protein: CIASDEKNSYNEQFF.

The J gene is TRBJ2-1, the V gene TRBV6-5, with 8 bases aligning to TRBD1. CDR3 length: 16 residues. Germline assignment: CDR1 MNHEY and CDR2 SVGAGI. With 6 bases clipped from V and 6 bases from J, the junction kept 13 bases outside the gene matches. The DNA of the CDR3 is TGTGCCAGCAGACCTACGACAGGGGCCCTGGTCAATGAGCAGTTCTTC. Amino acid sequence: CASRPTTGALVNEQFF.

This chain joins TRBV19 and TRBJ1-3, with D perhaps TRBD1 (6 bases). From germline, CDR1 is LNHDA and CDR2 SQIVND (reference sequence). Deletions cut 6 bases from V and 4 bases from J, with 13 bases between. The CDR3 extends over 14 amino acids. The CDR3 loop is CASSSRGLGNTIYF. The DNA of the CDR3 is TGTGCCAGTAGCTCCAGGGGTCTCGGAAACACCATATATTTT. Complete variable domain (other parts from reference TRBV19 and TRBJ1-3): DGGITQSPKYLFRKEGQNVTLSCEQNLNHDAMYWYRQDPGQGLRLIYYSQIVNDFQKGDIAEGYSVSREKKESFPLTVTSAQKNPTAFYLCASSSRGLGNTIYFGEGSWLTVV.

This chain joins TRBV15 and TRBJ1-2; D unresolved. CDR3 size: 13 residues. Germline CDR1 LNHNV, CDR2 YYDKDF (reference sequence). V gave up 3 bases and J gave up 2 bases, with 7 bases separating them. In nucleotides, the CDR3 is TGTGCCACCAGCAGCACCAGAAACTATGGCTACACCTTC. It yields the protein CATSSTRNYGYTF.

The V gene is TRBV9, the J gene TRBJ1-2, with D possibly matching TRBD1 (5 bases). The CDR3 has 14 residues. Germline V gene data show CDR1 as SGDLS and CDR2 as YYNGEE. Between the trimmed V and J ends, which lost 4 bases and 8 bases, there was a span of 18 bases. CDR3 sequence (DNA): TGTGCCAGCAGCTCACCAGACAGAGGAAGGGGCTACACCTTC. Its protein product is CASSSPDRGRGYTF.

This clonotype turned up a few times. The chain couples TRBV29-1 to TRBJ1-2; D remains unclear. V gave up 1 base and J gave up 7 bases, with 10 bases separating them. From germline, CDR1 is SQVTM and CDR2 ANQGSEA. The CDR3 sequence is 12 residues long. The CDR3 nucleotides read TGCAGCGTTGAAGTGCCAGCTTCTGGCTACACCTTC. As protein: CSVEVPASGYTF.

DNA for the CDR3: TGCAGTGCTAGAGCACAGGGGGCAGATCAGCCCCAGCATTTT. Its protein is CSARAQGADQPQHF. V usage is TRBV20-1 and J usage is TRBJ1-5; 9 bases map to TRBD1. The CDR3 loop spans 14 amino acids. V gave up 1 base and J gave up 5 bases; unmatched junction bases: 3. In germline, CDR1 is DFQATT, CDR2 SNEGSKA (reference sequence).

This clonotype has more than one count but fewer than ten. The gene calls are TRBV11-1 and TRBJ1-1; D possibly corresponds to TRBD1 (5 bases). There are 14 residues in the CDR3. V lost 5 bases and J 1 base, leaving 11 bases between the germline ends. Germline CDR1 and CDR2: SGHAT and FQDESV (reference sequence). The CDR3 nucleotides are TGTGCCAGCAGCCGGGACCGTCAGAACACTGAAGCTTTCTTT. Residues: CASSRDRQNTEAFF.

J is TRBJ1-1 and V is TRBV28; D perhaps matches TRBD1 (6 bases). The CDR3 has 17 residues. V was trimmed by 6 bases and J by 11 bases, leaving 31 bases between them. CDR1 is MDHEN and CDR2 is SYDVKM in the germline V gene. The CDR3: CASSLHGGGTSSVGAFF. The CDR3 region has the DNA TGTGCCAGCAGCCTGCATGGGGGGGGGACATCCTCTGTAGGGGCTTTCTTT.

A few counts support this clonotype. The V and J genes are TRBV20-1 and TRBJ2-5, with TRBD2 identical over 7 bases. Trimming removed 2 bases from V and 4 bases from J; junction bases left unmatched: 7. CDR3 length: 14 amino acids. Germline V gene sequence: CDR1 DFQATT, CDR2 SNEGSKA (reference sequence). CDR3 nucleotides: TGCAGTGCTAGATTGGGCGGGAGAGCAGAGACCCAGTACTTC. It is translated as CSARLGGRAETQYF.

The chain couples TRBV28 to TRBJ2-1, with 8 positions matching TRBD2. J lost 6 bases, V lost 6 bases, and 10 bases had no gene match. Germline V gene sequence: CDR1 MDHEN, CDR2 SYDVKM. The CDR3 runs to 15 residues. Here the CDR3 DNA reads TGTGCCAGCAGCATAAGCGGGAGTTGGGCCAATGAGCAGTTCTTC. Amino acids: CASSISGSWANEQFF.

A few counts support this clonotype. This chain connects TRBV14 to TRBJ2-1; TRBD2 matches at 9 bases. This CDR3 spans 17 amino acids. CDR1 and CDR2 from the germline V gene are SGHDN and FVKESK. V shed 2 bases and J 7 bases; nucleotides not matched to a gene: 12. The CDR3 coding sequence is TGTGCCAGCAGCCAAATTCTCCTTGGCGGGAGGGATAATGAGCAGTTCTTC. Amino acid sequence: CASSQILLGGRDNEQFF.

There are many counts of this clonotype. The rearrangement joins TRBV19 to TRBJ2-1; D may match TRBD1 or TRBD2 (6 bases each). The CDR3 consists of 18 residues. The germline V gene has CDR1 LNHDA and CDR2 SQIVND (reference sequence). V dropped 7 bases and J dropped 7 bases, with 29 bases sitting between them. The CDR3 DNA is TGTGCCAGTACCGGGATCCGGGCCGGGGGCCACCTTGGTAATGAGCAGTTCTTC. It specifies CASTGIRAGGHLGNEQFF.

The chain uses TRBV28 and TRBJ2-1; a weak D match, TRBD2 (6 bases). The germline V and J ends were trimmed by 3 bases and 4 bases, with 19 bases remaining between them. Germline CDR1 MDHEN, CDR2 SYDVKM. The CDR3 is made up of 17 amino acids. The CDR3 coding sequence is TGTGCCAGCAGTTTCGATCGGGTAGGCGGGGTTTACAATGAGCAGTTCTTC. Translated: CASSFDRVGGVYNEQFF.

The rearrangement joins TRBV6-6 to TRBJ1-2; D is unclear. V was trimmed by 3 bases and J by 4 bases, leaving 9 bases between them. CDR3 length: 13 amino acids. Germline assignment: CDR1 MNHNY and CDR2 SVGAGI (reference sequence). CDR3 region: CASSYGDSYGYTF. The CDR3 bases are TGTGCCAGCAGTTATGGGGATAGCTATGGCTACACCTTC.

V gene TRBV12-3 or TRBV12-4 combines with J gene TRBJ2-1; no firm D call. There are 14 residues in the CDR3. Trimming shortened V by 5 bases and J by 4 bases, and 12 bases separated the two germline ends. CDR3 region: CASSPRTNYNEQFF. Here the CDR3 DNA reads TGTGCCAGCAGTCCCCGGACCAATTACAATGAGCAGTTCTTC.

This chain uses TRBV28 with TRBJ2-1, with a possible D match to TRBD2 (5 bases). Germline CDR1 MDHEN, CDR2 SYDVKM. The CDR3 is 13 amino acids. V lost 8 bases and J 10 bases, leaving 18 bases between the germline ends. CDR3 in amino acids: CASCSVRPSEQFF. CDR3 in DNA: TGTGCCAGCTGTAGCGTACGACCTTCGGAGCAGTTCTTC.

The J gene is TRBJ1-5, the V gene TRBV12-3 or TRBV12-4; D remains ambiguous. Trimming took off 3 bases at V and 2 bases at J, with 11 bases between the two ends. This CDR3 is 15 amino acids long. The CDR3 DNA is TGTGCCAGCAGTTTTCGCGGGGATGGCAATCAGCCCCAGCATTTT. Translating it yields CASSFRGDGNQPQHF.

The chain is built from TRBV5-6 and TRBJ2-2; D uncertain. Trimming shortened V by 2 bases and J by 6 bases, and 11 bases separated the two germline ends. The CDR3 loop spans 14 amino acids. Looked up from germline, CDR1 is SGHDT and CDR2 is YYEEEE. The CDR3 loop reads CASSFADSSGELFF. CDR3 DNA: TGTGCCAGCAGCTTTGCAGACTCTTCCGGGGAGCTGTTTTTT.

The J gene is TRBJ1-4, the V gene TRBV20-1; D remains ambiguous. Trimming stripped 6 bases from V and 0 bases from J, with 14 bases between. The CDR3 has 15 residues. The germline gives CDR1 DFQATT, CDR2 SNEGSKA (reference sequence). The CDR3 loop reads CSAPRRRTTNEKLFF. DNA of the CDR3: TGCAGTGCCCCAAGGCGGAGAACAACTAATGAAAAACTGTTTTTT.

The CDR3 sequence: CASSLFGAGETQYF. The CDR3 DNA sequence: TGTGCCAGCAGCTTATTCGGAGCGGGGGAGACCCAGTACTTC. This chain connects TRBV7-2 to TRBJ2-5; TRBD2 matches 7 bases. V shed 2 bases and J 5 bases; nucleotides not matched to a gene: 5. Germline CDR1 and CDR2: SGHTA and FQGNSA. The CDR3 extends over 14 amino acids.

This clonotype was observed at least ten times. The chain couples TRBV7-8 to TRBJ2-5, with no clear D. CDR3 size: 10 residues. Trimming stripped 8 bases from V and 5 bases from J, with 6 bases between. Germline CDR1 is SGHVS and CDR2 is FQNEAQ. The CDR3, as DNA: TGTGCCAGCGCGAGGGAGACCCAGTACTTC. Encoded protein: CASARETQYF.

The V and J genes are TRBV18 and TRBJ2-3, with TRBD2 matching 9 bases. This CDR3 is 15 amino acids long. With 2 bases clipped from V and 0 bases from J, the junction kept 0 bases outside the gene matches. Germline V gene lookup returns CDR1 KGHSH and CDR2 LQKENI. In DNA, the CDR3 is TGTGCCAGCTCACCAGGACTAGCGAGCACAGATACGCAGTATTTT. It yields the protein CASSPGLASTDTQYF.

This clonotype was seen a few times. This chain joins TRBV4-1 and TRBJ1-2; no firm D call. CDR3 length equals 15 residues. CDR1 MGHRA and CDR2 YSYEKL come from the germline V gene. V was trimmed by 4 bases and J by 1 base, leaving 13 bases between them. This CDR3 reads CASSLQLAINYGYTF. Here the CDR3 DNA reads TGCGCCAGCAGCCTTCAATTGGCGATTAACTATGGCTACACCTTC.

This clonotype was seen more than once but under ten times. The chain links TRBV2 to TRBJ2-2; D might be TRBD1 (6 bases). The CDR3 has 15 amino acids. Germline assignment: CDR1 SNHLY and CDR2 FYNNEI. Between the trimmed V and J ends, which lost 7 bases and 6 bases, there was a span of 18 bases. The CDR3 DNA sequence: TGTGCCAGCATCCCGGGACACGCAACACCCGGGGAGCTGTTTTTT. This gives the protein CASIPGHATPGELFF.

This clonotype was seen a handful of times. V usage is TRBV13 and J usage is TRBJ2-1; D ambiguous. With 0 bases removed from V and 6 bases from J, the gap between germline ends came to 12 bases. The CDR3 runs 15 residues. The germline V gene encodes CDR1 PRHDT and CDR2 FYEKMQ (reference sequence). CDR3 residues: CASSLGHGKANEQFF. The CDR3 nucleotides read TGTGCCAGCAGCTTAGGCCATGGTAAAGCCAATGAGCAGTTCTTC.

The chain uses TRBV16 and TRBJ2-3; 8 bases are shared with TRBD1. The CDR3 is made up of 15 amino acids. Trimming removed 1 base from V and 4 bases from J; junction bases left unmatched: 4. Germline CDR1 and CDR2: KGHSY and FQNENV. The CDR3 DNA follows: TGTGCCAGCAGCCAATTTTCAGGGGGCGCAGATACGCAGTATTTT. This gives the protein CASSQFSGGADTQYF.